This entry lists 23 T cell receptor beta chains sequenced from one sample in a study of graft-versus-host responses after intestinal transplantation. Tissue processing of the graft released intraepithelial and lamina propria lymphocytes from it. Sequencing used immunoSEQ multiplex PCR; TCRdb keeps in-frame clones, though not all of them. The table has around 9,800 clones, 78% seen once. The sample in question was ileum tissue, obtained roughly 530 days after intestinal transplant. These receptors were taken from a human patient who received an intestinal transplant, so some T cells may come from the graft donor.

The chain joins TRBV2 to TRBJ2-5; 7 nucleotides agree with TRBD1. Germline V gives CDR1 SNHLY, CDR2 FYNNEI. V shed 6 bases and J 5 bases; nucleotides not matched to a gene: 3. The CDR3 covers 12 residues. The chain's CDR3 is CASREDRETQYF. DNA of the CDR3: TGTGCCAGCAGGGAGGACAGGGAGACCCAGTACTTC.

This clone was found a few times. J is TRBJ2-5 and V is TRBV6-5; D might be TRBD1 (5 bases). This CDR3 is 14 amino acids long. Germline V gives CDR1 MNHEY, CDR2 SVGAGI. The V end lost 6 bases, the J end lost 7 bases, and 18 bases lay between the germline ends. The CDR3 region has the DNA TGTGCCAGCAGGATTTCGGAACACCAGGGGACCCAGTACTTC. Amino acids: CASRISEHQGTQYF.

The chain recombines TRBV5-8 with TRBJ2-7, with 10 bases aligning to TRBD1. Germline values: CDR1 SGHTS, CDR2 YDEGEE. The CDR3 totals 15 residues. V lost 4 bases and J lost 7; bases outside the gene matches: 11. CDR3 nucleotides: TGTGCCAGCAGCCACCGATTCAGGACAGGGGGTGAGCAGTACTTC. Residues: CASSHRFRTGGEQYF.

A note on this clone: The junction and the germline gene differ at one end; a read error may be behind it. The V and J genes are TRBV25-1 and TRBJ2-7; TRBD1 is a possible D gene (6 bases). The CDR3 covers 15 residues. Germline loops: CDR1 MGHDK, CDR2 SYGVNS. As DNA, the CDR3 is TGTGCCGGCAGTGAATCAAGGCCCTACAGGGTCGAGCAGTACTTC. Residues: CAGSESRPYRVEQYF.

The chain has TRBV11-2 and TRBJ2-7; 7 positions agree with TRBD2. CDR3 size: 15 residues. The ends lost 1 base at V and 2 bases at J; junction bases unmatched: 5. Germline V gene lookup returns CDR1 SGHAT and CDR2 FQNNGV. CDR3 region: CASSLALAVTYEQYF. The CDR3 coding sequence is TGTGCCAGCAGCTTAGCCCTAGCGGTTACCTACGAGCAGTACTTC.

V is TRBV7-9 and J is TRBJ2-7; no firm D call. CDR3 length equals 14 residues. From germline, CDR1 is SEHNR and CDR2 FQNEAQ (reference sequence). The germline V and J ends were trimmed by 2 bases and 1 base, with 9 bases remaining between them. The chain's CDR3 is CASSLLAASYEQYF. The CDR3 nucleotides read TGTGCCAGCAGCTTATTGGCAGCGTCCTACGAGCAGTACTTC.

The chain is built from TRBV7-9 and TRBJ1-1; no firm D call. The CDR3 loop spans 16 amino acids. V shed 2 bases and J shed 0 bases, with 13 bases lying between them. Germline assignment: CDR1 SEHNR and CDR2 FQNEAQ (reference sequence). Here the CDR3 reads CASSLTPMSLNTEAFF. The CDR3 coding sequence is TGTGCCAGCAGCTTAACTCCGATGTCACTGAACACTGAAGCTTTCTTT.

The gene calls are TRBV6-4 and TRBJ2-1; 14 bases align to TRBD2. Germline CDR1 is MRHNA and CDR2 is SNTAGT. CDR3 length equals 14 residues. V dropped 4 bases and J dropped 8; count of bases not matched to a gene: 1. The CDR3 reads CASSGLAGGHEQFF. The DNA for the CDR3 is TGTGCCAGCAGTGGACTAGCGGGGGGGCATGAGCAGTTCTTC.

V usage is TRBV5-4 and J usage is TRBJ2-6; no firm D call. Per the germline V gene, CDR1 is SGHNT and CDR2 is YYREEE (reference sequence). There are 15 residues in the CDR3. V lost 6 bases and J 0 bases, leaving 10 bases between the germline ends. CDR3 loop: CASTRLSSGANVLTF. CDR3 bases: TGTGCCAGCACCAGGCTCAGCTCTGGGGCCAACGTCCTGACTTTC.

The rearrangement uses TRBV5-1 and TRBJ2-7; 15 bases are shared with TRBD2. Germline V gene sequence: CDR1 SGHRS, CDR2 YFSETQ. V was pared by 4 bases and J by 7 bases, with 3 bases of the junction left unmatched. The CDR3 is 14 amino acids. The CDR3 DNA sequence: TGCGCCAGCAGCCCGGGACTAGCGGGGGGTGAGCAGTACTTC. As protein: CASSPGLAGGEQYF.

J is TRBJ2-5 and V is TRBV13; TRBD2 matches 12 bases. TRBJ2-7 matches the DNA end more closely, so the J call is doubtful. The CDR3 spans 17 residues. Germline assignment: CDR1 PRHDT and CDR2 FYEKMQ (reference sequence). CDR3 amino acids: CASSLGSRGTSGYEQYF. The CDR3 DNA is TGTGCCAGCAGCTTAGGCAGTAGGGGGACTAGCGGGTACGAGCAGTACTTC.

A remark on this clone: Other DNA sequences of this sample code for an identical CDR3. CDR3 protein: CASSLKTGELFF. The CDR3 DNA sequence: TGTGCCAGCAGCTTAAAGACCGGGGAGCTGTTTTTT. This chain links TRBV7-2 with TRBJ2-2; the D is unclear. There are 12 residues in the CDR3. Trimming pared 2 bases from V and 5 bases from J, leaving 3 bases between. CDR1 and CDR2 (germline): SGHTA, FQGNSA.

V usage is TRBV28 and J usage is TRBJ2-1; 7 positions match TRBD2. This CDR3 spans 16 amino acids. J gave up 0 bases and V 7 bases, and 9 bases lay outside the gene matches. Germline V gene lookup returns CDR1 MDHEN and CDR2 SYDVKM. The CDR3 sequence is CASTPAGDSSYNEQFF. The CDR3, as DNA: TGTGCCAGCACCCCCGCGGGAGACAGCTCCTACAATGAGCAGTTCTTC. Filled out from reference TRBV28 and TRBJ2-1, the complete variable domain reads DVKVTQSSRYLVKRTGEKVFLECVQDMDHENMFWYRQDPGLGLRLIYFSYDVKMKEKGDIPEGYSVSREKKERFSLILESASTNQTSMYLCASTPAGDSSYNEQFFGPGTRLTVL.

The chain links TRBV19 to TRBJ2-2, with a tentative D call TRBD2 (5 bases). The CDR3 sequence is 15 residues long. V gave up 4 bases and J gave up 6 bases, with 15 bases separating them. Looked up from germline, CDR1 is LNHDA and CDR2 is SQIVND (reference sequence). The CDR3 bases are TGTGCCAGTAGTACCCCCACCCGAGGGCCCGGGGAGCTGTTTTTT. Protein sequence: CASSTPTRGPGELFF. Complete variable domain (other parts from reference TRBV19 and TRBJ2-2): DGGITQSPKYLFRKEGQNVTLSCEQNLNHDAMYWYRQDPGQGLRLIYYSQIVNDFQKGDIAEGYSVSREKKESFPLTVTSAQKNPTAFYLCASSTPTRGPGELFFGEGSRLTVL.

This sequence joins TRBV28 and TRBJ2-7; unclear D gene. The CDR3 loop spans 12 amino acids. Per the germline V gene, CDR1 is MDHEN and CDR2 is SYDVKM. Trimming left V 2 bases short and J 4 bases short, with 6 bases between. The CDR3 region has the DNA TGTGCCAGCAGTTTAACTTATTACGAGCAGTACTTC. As protein: CASSLTYYEQYF. Full variable domain (outside the CDR3, taken from reference TRBV28 and TRBJ2-7): DVKVTQSSRYLVKRTGEKVFLECVQDMDHENMFWYRQDPGLGLRLIYFSYDVKMKEKGDIPEGYSVSREKKERFSLILESASTNQTSMYLCASSLTYYEQYFGPGTRLTVT.

In this sample, this clone turned up once. DNA of the CDR3: TGTGCCAGCAGCGTAGGGCCAGTGACGGGCGGGAGAGGGTTCGGCCGCACAGATACGCAGTATTTT. Its protein product is CASSVGPVTGGRGFGRTDTQYF. The chain combines TRBV9 with TRBJ2-3; 7 bases agree with TRBD2. Germline V gene lookup returns CDR1 SGDLS and CDR2 YYNGEE. CDR3 length equals 22 residues. J was trimmed by 1 base and V by 0 bases; bases with no gene match: 23.

This chain uses TRBV9 with TRBJ2-5; either TRBD1 or TRBD2 may supply D (5 bases each). The V and J ends lost 6 bases and 5 bases respectively, with 20 bases between them. Germline lookup yields CDR1 SGDLS and CDR2 YYNGEE. CDR3 length equals 15 residues. The DNA for the CDR3 is TGTGCCAGCACTCGACGAGGGGCAGGGTGGGAGACCCAGTACTTC. Amino acids: CASTRRGAGWETQYF.

The CDR3 nucleotides are TGTGCCAGCAGTGGTCGGCGGGAAGGTGAGCAGTTCTTC. Its translation is CASSGRREGEQFF. The chain combines TRBV25-1 with TRBJ2-1; perhaps TRBD2 as D (6 bases). In germline, CDR1 is MGHDK, CDR2 SYGVNS. The ends were cut back, 4 bases at V and 9 bases at J, with 13 bases in the middle. The CDR3 has 13 amino acids.

The chain has TRBV5-4 and TRBJ1-2; 8 positions match TRBD1. With V trimmed by 0 bases and J by 6 bases, 4 bases remained unmatched. Per germline, CDR1 SGHNT and CDR2 YYREEE (reference sequence). The CDR3 loop spans 14 amino acids. The CDR3 DNA reads TGTGCCAGCAGCTTGGAGACAGGGGTCAATGGCTACACCTTC. Its protein product is CASSLETGVNGYTF.

The V gene is TRBV21-1, the J gene TRBJ1-2; TRBD1 is the table's D call and was not checked against the DNA. TRBV21-1 is a documented pseudogene. This CDR3 comprises 15 residues. This chain's CDR3 is CASSNGTGPTYGYTF. DNA of the CDR3: TGTGCCAGCAGCAACGGGACAGGACCGACTTATGGCTACACCTTC.

The table lists this clone with a count of one. The genes are TRBV5-1 and TRBJ2-2; 7 positions match TRBD1. J lost 2 bases, V lost 3 bases, and 4 bases had no gene match. Germline V lookup: CDR1 SGHRS, CDR2 YFSETQ. This CDR3 comprises 15 residues. This CDR3 is CASSSDRVNTGELFF. In DNA form, the CDR3 reads TGCGCCAGCAGCTCCGACAGGGTTAACACCGGGGAGCTGTTTTTT.

V usage is TRBV29-1 and J usage is TRBJ2-7; the D gene could be TRBD1 or TRBD2 (6 bases each). Germline V gene data show CDR1 as SQVTM and CDR2 as ANQGSEA. Trimming shortened V by 0 bases and J by 0 bases, and 15 bases separated the two germline ends. CDR3 size: 16 residues. CDR3 sequence reads: CSVEDRVTGASYEQYF. CDR3 DNA sequence: TGCAGCGTTGAAGATCGTGTGACGGGGGCCTCCTACGAGCAGTACTTC.

Comments on this clone: The junction differs from germline at one of its ends, possibly a read error. V is TRBV11-1 and J is TRBJ2-1, with 9 bases identical to TRBD2. CDR1 and CDR2 (germline): SGHAT, FQDESV (reference sequence). The CDR3 runs to 14 residues. CDR3 in amino acids: CASGLAGAEDEQFF. The CDR3 nucleotides read TGTGCCAGCGGCTTAGCGGGAGCCGAAGATGAGCAGTTCTTC.